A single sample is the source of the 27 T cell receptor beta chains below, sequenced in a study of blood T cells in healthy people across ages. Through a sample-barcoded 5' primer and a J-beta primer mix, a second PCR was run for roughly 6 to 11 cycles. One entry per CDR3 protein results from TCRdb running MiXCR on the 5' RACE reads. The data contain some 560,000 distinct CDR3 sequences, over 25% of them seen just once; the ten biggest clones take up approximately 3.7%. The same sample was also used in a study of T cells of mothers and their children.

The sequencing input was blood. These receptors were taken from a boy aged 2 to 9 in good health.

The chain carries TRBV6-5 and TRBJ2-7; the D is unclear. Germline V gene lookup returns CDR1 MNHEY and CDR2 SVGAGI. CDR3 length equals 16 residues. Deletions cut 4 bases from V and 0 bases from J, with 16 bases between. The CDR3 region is CASSFSLATSSYEQYF. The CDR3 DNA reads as TGTGCCAGCAGTTTCTCCCTGGCTACCAGCTCCTACGAGCAGTACTTC.

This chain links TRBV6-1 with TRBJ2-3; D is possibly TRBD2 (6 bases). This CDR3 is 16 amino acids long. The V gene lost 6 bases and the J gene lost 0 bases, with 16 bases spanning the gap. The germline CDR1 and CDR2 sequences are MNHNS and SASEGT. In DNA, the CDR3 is TGTGCCAGCAGCTCTCCGGGAGACTTTAGCACAGATACGCAGTATTTT. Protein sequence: CASSSPGDFSTDTQYF.

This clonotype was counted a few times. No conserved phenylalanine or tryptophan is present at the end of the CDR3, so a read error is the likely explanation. CDR3 sequence (DNA): TGTGCCAGCAATAAACCCGGGAACACTGAAGCTTTCTCT. It specifies CASNKPGNTEAFS. This chain uses TRBV11-2 with TRBJ1-1, with D unresolved. With 7 bases removed from V and 1 base from J, the gap between germline ends came to 10 bases. The CDR3 covers 13 residues. Germline CDR1 reads SGHAT; CDR2 reads FQNNGV.

The CDR3 loop is CASSYSTGGGYTF. The CDR3 bases are TGTGCCAGCAGTTACTCAACGGGGGGAGGCTACACCTTC. The chain joins TRBV6-6 to TRBJ1-2; possibly TRBD1 for D (5 bases). V was cut by 0 bases and J by 8 bases, with 10 bases left in between. This CDR3 is 13 amino acids long. The germline CDR1 and CDR2 sequences are MNHNY and SVGAGI (reference sequence).

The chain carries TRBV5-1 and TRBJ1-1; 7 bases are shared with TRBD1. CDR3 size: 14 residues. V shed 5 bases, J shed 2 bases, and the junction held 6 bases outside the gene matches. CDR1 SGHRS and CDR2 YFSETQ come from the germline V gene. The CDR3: CASRRGQENTEAFF. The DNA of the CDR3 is TGCGCCAGCAGGCGAGGACAGGAAAACACTGAAGCTTTCTTT.

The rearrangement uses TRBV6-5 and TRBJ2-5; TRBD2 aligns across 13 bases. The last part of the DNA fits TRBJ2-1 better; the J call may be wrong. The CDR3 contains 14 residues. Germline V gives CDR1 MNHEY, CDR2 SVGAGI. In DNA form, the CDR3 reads TGTGCCAGCACACGGACTAGCGGGGGCAATGAGCAGTTCTTC. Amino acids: CASTRTSGGNEQFF.

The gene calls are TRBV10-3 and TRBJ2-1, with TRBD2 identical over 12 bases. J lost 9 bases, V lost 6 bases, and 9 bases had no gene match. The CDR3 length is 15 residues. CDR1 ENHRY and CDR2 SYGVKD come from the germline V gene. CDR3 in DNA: TGTGCCATCAGCCCGACTAGCGGGAGAGGAAGTGAGCAGTTCTTC. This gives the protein CAISPTSGRGSEQFF.

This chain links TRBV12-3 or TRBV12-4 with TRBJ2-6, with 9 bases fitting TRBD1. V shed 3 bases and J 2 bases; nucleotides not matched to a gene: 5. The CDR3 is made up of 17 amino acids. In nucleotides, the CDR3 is TGTGCCAGCAGTTTCGGTAACAGGGGGCCTGGGGCCAACGTCCTGACTTTC. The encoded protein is CASSFGNRGPGANVLTF.

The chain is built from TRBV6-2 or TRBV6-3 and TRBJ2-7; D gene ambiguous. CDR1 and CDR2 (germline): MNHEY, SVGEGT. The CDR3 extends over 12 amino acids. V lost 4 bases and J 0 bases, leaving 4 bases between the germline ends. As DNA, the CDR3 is TGTGCCAGCAGTTTCGCCTCCTACGAGCAGTACTTC. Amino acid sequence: CASSFASYEQYF.

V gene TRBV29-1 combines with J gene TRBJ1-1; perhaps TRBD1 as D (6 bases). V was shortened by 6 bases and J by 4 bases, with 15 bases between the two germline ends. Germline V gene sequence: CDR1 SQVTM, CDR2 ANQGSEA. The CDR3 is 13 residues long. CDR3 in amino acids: CSVNQQGPTEAFF. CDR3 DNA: TGCAGCGTGAACCAACAGGGACCCACTGAAGCTTTCTTT.

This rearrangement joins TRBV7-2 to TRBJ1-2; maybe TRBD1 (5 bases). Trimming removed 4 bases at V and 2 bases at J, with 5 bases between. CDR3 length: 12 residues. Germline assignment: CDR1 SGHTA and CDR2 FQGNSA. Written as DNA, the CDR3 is TGTGCCAGCAGCTGGACAAACTATGGCTACACCTTC. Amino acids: CASSWTNYGYTF.

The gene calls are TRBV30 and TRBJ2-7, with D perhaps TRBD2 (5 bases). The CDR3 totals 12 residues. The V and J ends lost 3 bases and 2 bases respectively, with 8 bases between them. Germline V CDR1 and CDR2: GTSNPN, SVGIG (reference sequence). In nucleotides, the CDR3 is TGTGCCTGGAGCTACGGGACCTACGAGCAGTACTTC. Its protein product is CAWSYGTYEQYF.

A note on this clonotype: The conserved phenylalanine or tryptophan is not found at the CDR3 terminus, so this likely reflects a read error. As DNA, the CDR3 is TGTGCCAGCAGCACCGCTGTGACTAGCGGGGGGGCCCCCGGGGAGCTGTTTCTT. This sequence encodes CASSTAVTSGGAPGELFL. The V call is TRBV2, the J call TRBJ2-2; 14 bases map to TRBD2. This CDR3 is 18 amino acids long. Germline lookup yields CDR1 SNHLY and CDR2 FYNNEI. V lost 6 bases, J lost 6 bases, and 12 bases stayed unmatched.

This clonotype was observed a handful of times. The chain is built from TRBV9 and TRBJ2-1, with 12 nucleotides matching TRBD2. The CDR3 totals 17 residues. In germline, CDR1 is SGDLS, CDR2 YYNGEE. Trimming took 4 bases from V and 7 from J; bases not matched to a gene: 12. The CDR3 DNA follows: TGTGCCAGCAGCCGGACTAGCGGGGCTATATACAATAATGAGCAGTTCTTC. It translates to CASSRTSGAIYNNEQFF.

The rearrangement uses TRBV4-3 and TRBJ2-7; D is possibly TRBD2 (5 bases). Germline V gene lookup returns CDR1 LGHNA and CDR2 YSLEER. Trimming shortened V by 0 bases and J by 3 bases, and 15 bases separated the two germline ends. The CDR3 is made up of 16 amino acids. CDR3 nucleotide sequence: TGCGCCAGCAGCCAAGAAATGGGAGACATCTACTACGAGCAGTACTTC. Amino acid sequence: CASSQEMGDIYYEQYF.

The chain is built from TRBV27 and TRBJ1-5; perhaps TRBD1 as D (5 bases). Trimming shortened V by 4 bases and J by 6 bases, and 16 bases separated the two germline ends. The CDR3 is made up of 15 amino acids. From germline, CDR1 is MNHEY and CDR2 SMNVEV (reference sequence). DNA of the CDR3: TGTGCCAGCAGTTCCCAGGGCGGGATGGGTCAGCCCCAGCATTTT. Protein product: CASSSQGGMGQPQHF.

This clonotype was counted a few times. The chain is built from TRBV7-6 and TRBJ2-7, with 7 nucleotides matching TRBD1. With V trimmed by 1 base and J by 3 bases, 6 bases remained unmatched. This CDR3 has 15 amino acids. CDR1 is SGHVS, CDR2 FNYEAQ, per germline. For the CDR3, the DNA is TGTGCCAGCAGCTTAGGGACAGGCCCCAGCTACGAGCAGTACTTC. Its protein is CASSLGTGPSYEQYF.

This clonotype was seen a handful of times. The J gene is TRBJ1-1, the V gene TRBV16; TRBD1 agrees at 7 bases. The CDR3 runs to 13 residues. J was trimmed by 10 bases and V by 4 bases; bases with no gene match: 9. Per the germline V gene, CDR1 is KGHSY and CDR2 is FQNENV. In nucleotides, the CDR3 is TGTGCCAGCAGCCCTACCGACAGGGACGGAGCTTTCTTT. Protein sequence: CASSPTDRDGAFF. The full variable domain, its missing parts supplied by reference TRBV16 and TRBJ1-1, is GEEVAQTPKHLVRGEGQKAKLYCAPIKGHSYVFWYQQVLKNEFKFLISFQNENVFDETGMPKERFSAKCLPNSPCSLEIQATKLEDSAVYFCASSPTDRDGAFFGQGTRLTVV.

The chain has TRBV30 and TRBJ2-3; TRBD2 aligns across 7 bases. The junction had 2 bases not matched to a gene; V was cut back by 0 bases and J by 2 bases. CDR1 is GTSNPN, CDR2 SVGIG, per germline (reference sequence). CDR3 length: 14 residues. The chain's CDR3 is CAWSVAGNTDTQYF. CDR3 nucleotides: TGTGCCTGGAGTGTAGCGGGGAACACAGATACGCAGTATTTT.

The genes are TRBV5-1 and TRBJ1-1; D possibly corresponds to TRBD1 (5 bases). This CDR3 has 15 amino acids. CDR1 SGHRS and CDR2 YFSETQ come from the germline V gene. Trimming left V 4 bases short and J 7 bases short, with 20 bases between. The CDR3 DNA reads TGCGCCAGCAGCCCCTTCCCTACACGGGACCTTGAAGCTTTCTTT. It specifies CASSPFPTRDLEAFF.

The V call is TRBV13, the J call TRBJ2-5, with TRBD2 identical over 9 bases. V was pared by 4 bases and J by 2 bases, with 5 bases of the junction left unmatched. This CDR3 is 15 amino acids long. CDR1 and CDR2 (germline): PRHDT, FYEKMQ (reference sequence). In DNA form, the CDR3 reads TGTGCCAGCAGCTCAGGACTAGCGAGACAAGAGACCCAGTACTTC. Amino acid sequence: CASSSGLARQETQYF.

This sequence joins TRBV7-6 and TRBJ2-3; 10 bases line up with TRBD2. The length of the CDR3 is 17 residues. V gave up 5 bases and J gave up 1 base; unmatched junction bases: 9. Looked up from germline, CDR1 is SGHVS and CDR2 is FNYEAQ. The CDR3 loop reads CASSPSHGTSGTDTQYF. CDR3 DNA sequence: TGTGCCAGCAGCCCCTCCCATGGGACTAGCGGCACAGATACGCAGTATTTT.

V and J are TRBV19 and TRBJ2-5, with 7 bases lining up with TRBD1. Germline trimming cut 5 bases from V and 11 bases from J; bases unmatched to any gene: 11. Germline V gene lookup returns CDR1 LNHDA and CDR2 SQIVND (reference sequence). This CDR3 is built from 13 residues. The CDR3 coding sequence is TGTGCCAGTAGTCTGGCAGGGGGTACGGAGCAGTACTTC. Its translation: CASSLAGGTEQYF. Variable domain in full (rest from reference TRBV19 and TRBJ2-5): DGGITQSPKYLFRKEGQNVTLSCEQNLNHDAMYWYRQDPGQGLRLIYYSQIVNDFQKGDIAEGYSVSREKKESFPLTVTSAQKNPTAFYLCASSLAGGTEQYFGPGTRLLVL.

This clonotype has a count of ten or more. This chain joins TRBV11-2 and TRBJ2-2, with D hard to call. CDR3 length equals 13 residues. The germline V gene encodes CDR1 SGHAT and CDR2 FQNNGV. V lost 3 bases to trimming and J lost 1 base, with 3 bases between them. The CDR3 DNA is TGTGCCAGCAGCTTTCAGAACACCGGGGAGCTGTTTTTT. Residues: CASSFQNTGELFF.

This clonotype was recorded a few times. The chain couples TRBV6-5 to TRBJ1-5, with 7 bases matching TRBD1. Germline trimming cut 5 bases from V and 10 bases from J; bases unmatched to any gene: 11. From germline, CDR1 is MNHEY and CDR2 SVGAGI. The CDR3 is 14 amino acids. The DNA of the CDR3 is TGTGCCAGCAGTCAATACTCTATAGGGGGCCCCCAGCATTTT. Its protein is CASSQYSIGGPQHF.

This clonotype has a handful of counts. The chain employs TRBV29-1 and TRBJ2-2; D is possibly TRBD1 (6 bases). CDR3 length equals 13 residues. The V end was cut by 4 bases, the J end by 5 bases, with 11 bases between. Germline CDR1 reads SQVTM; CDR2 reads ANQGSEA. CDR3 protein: CSVGTVLTGELFF. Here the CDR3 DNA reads TGCAGCGTTGGGACAGTGCTGACCGGGGAGCTGTTTTTT.

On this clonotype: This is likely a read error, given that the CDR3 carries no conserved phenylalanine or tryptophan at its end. The CDR3 loop reads CASSFSRTDTQYL. The CDR3 nucleotides are TGTGCCAGCAGCTTCTCTCGCACAGATACGCAGTATCTT. V gene TRBV5-1 combines with J gene TRBJ2-3; D remains ambiguous. CDR3 length equals 13 residues. The germline V gene has CDR1 SGHRS and CDR2 YFSETQ.